The sequence of this TCR beta chain was determined in a study of shared clonotypes between healthy human individuals. Assay execution took place at the deep level. Generated by immunoSEQ multiplex PCR, the TCRdb table keeps only in-frame clones and is missing some. The repertoire consists of 530,000 or so clones, with 75% to 80% occurring once and the leading ten covering around 12%. The clonotype originates from a woman between 35 and 50 years old in good health. Some clones in this sample may be carry-over from other donors' samples. The sample consisted of PBMCs.

As DNA, the CDR3 is TGTGCCAGCTTGGGTAGCGGGAGTGAGCAGTACTTC. Translating gives CASLGSGSEQYF. The gene calls are TRBV2 and TRBJ2-7; 9 bases map to TRBD2. J gave up 7 bases and V 8 bases, and 6 bases lay outside the gene matches. This CDR3 is built from 12 residues. Looked up from germline, CDR1 is SNHLY and CDR2 is FYNNEI.